The 20 T cell receptor beta chains given below trace back to one sample, sequenced in a study of T cells after yellow fever vaccination. One entry per CDR3 protein, called by TCRdb with MiXCR from the 5' RACE reads. The table has tens of thousands of distinct CDR3 sequences, less than 15% seen once. The sample here was CD8+ T cells not binding an NS4B(214-222) dextramer, sorted from PBMCs, taken about 20 days after the first yellow fever vaccination. Source of these receptors: a man younger than 35 who received the YFV17D yellow fever vaccine.

The chain has TRBV10-3 and TRBJ1-1, with D possibly matching TRBD1 (6 bases). The CDR3 is 15 residues long. Trimming took 0 bases from V and 7 from J, leaving 15 bases between them. Germline-derived CDR1 and CDR2 are ENHRY and SYGVKD. CDR3: CAISESPPGQVEAFF. CDR3 bases: TGTGCCATCAGTGAGTCGCCGCCGGGACAAGTTGAAGCTTTCTTT.

Only a few counts were recorded for this clonotype. Germline and junction disagree at one end, which may indicate a read error. V and J are TRBV3-1 and TRBJ2-5; 12 bases line up with TRBD1. The CDR3 is made up of 17 amino acids. CDR1 and CDR2 (germline): LGHDT, YNNKEL (reference sequence). Written as DNA, the CDR3 is TGTGCCAGCAGCCCGTTCGGGGACAGGGGGCCCCAAGGGACCCAGTACTTC. Amino acids: CASSPFGDRGPQGTQYF.

V gene TRBV7-8 combines with J gene TRBJ1-5, with 7 positions matching TRBD1. Trimming took 3 bases from V and 5 from J; bases not matched to a gene: 1. Germline V lookup: CDR1 SGHVS, CDR2 FQNEAQ. The CDR3 length is 13 residues. CDR3 loop: CASSLGQHQPQHF. Here the CDR3 DNA reads TGTGCCAGCAGCTTGGGACAGCATCAGCCCCAGCATTTT.

The chain links TRBV7-3 to TRBJ2-7, with 11 bases identical to TRBD1. The CDR3 spans 16 residues. Germline CDR1 reads SGHTA; CDR2 reads FQGTGA. V trimming: 1 base; J trimming: 6 bases; junction bases outside the gene matches: 8. DNA of the CDR3: TGTGCCAGCAGCTTAAAGGGTCGGGACAGGGGGGTCGAGCAGTACGTC. Residues: CASSLKGRDRGVEQYV.

The V call is TRBV11-2, the J call TRBJ1-2; 8 positions match TRBD1. CDR1 SGHAT and CDR2 FQNNGV come from the germline V gene. After removal of 1 base from V and 4 bases from J, the junction contained 2 bases not matched to a gene. The length of the CDR3 is 14 residues. CDR3 nucleotide sequence: TGTGCCAGCAGCTTAGGTGGGACAGGCTATGGCTACACCTTC. Protein sequence: CASSLGGTGYGYTF.

This clonotype was observed a handful of times. V is TRBV7-8 and J is TRBJ1-1; a possible D gene is TRBD1 (6 bases). In germline, CDR1 is SGHVS, CDR2 FQNEAQ. The CDR3 spans 16 residues. V was trimmed by 3 bases and J by 1 base, leaving 15 bases between them. The CDR3 sequence: CASSFFISGANTEAFF. The DNA for the CDR3 is TGTGCCAGCAGCTTTTTTATATCAGGGGCGAACACTGAAGCTTTCTTT.

This clonotype turned up a few times. The gene calls are TRBV27 and TRBJ1-2; 9 nucleotides agree with TRBD1. Germline V CDR1 and CDR2: MNHEY, SMNVEV (reference sequence). The CDR3 is 16 residues long. V lost 5 bases to trimming and J lost 7 bases; unmatched junction nucleotides: 14. The CDR3 protein is CASSTVDGTGRGGYTF. In DNA, the CDR3 is TGTGCCAGCAGTACAGTCGACGGGACAGGGAGGGGTGGCTACACCTTC.

This sequence joins TRBV5-1 and TRBJ2-5; a possible D gene is TRBD1 (5 bases). This CDR3 comprises 14 residues. The V and J ends lost 0 bases and 4 bases respectively, with 10 bases between them. Germline-derived CDR1 and CDR2 are SGHRS and YFSETQ. CDR3 sequence (DNA): TGCGCCAGCAGCTTGGTACAGGACCGAGAGACCCAGTACTTC. Protein sequence: CASSLVQDRETQYF.

This clonotype turned up a few times. A junction boundary mismatches the germline segment, possibly from a read error. The V gene is TRBV2, the J gene TRBJ2-3, with TRBD1 identical over 7 bases. The CDR3 consists of 17 residues. In germline, CDR1 is SNHLY, CDR2 FYNNEI. The CDR3 coding sequence is TGTGCCACCAGTGACCCTGCGGAAAAGGGGGCGACAGATACGCAGTATTTT. Residues: CATSDPAEKGATDTQYF.

This clonotype has just a few counts. The V call is TRBV6-6, the J call TRBJ1-5; D call uncertain. This CDR3 has 12 residues. From germline, CDR1 is MNHNY and CDR2 SVGAGI (reference sequence). Trimming left V 6 bases short and J 7 bases short, with 10 bases between. The CDR3 DNA reads TGTGCCAGCAGCCCTGGGCGGCAGCCCCAGCATTTT. Its protein product is CASSPGRQPQHF.

The chain joins TRBV4-3 to TRBJ2-1; D gene ambiguous. Germline CDR1 reads LGHNA; CDR2 reads YSLEER. V was trimmed by 0 bases and J by 5 bases, leaving 14 bases between them. The CDR3 has 16 amino acids. CDR3 nucleotides: TGCGCCAGCAGCCAAGATCGGGTCCAGAGTAACAATGAGCAGTTCTTC. Encoded protein: CASSQDRVQSNNEQFF.

This clonotype was picked up many times. The chain is built from TRBV7-8 and TRBJ2-2; D may be TRBD2 (5 bases). V shed 7 bases and J shed 4 bases, with 13 bases lying between them. CDR1 SGHVS and CDR2 FQNEAQ come from the germline V gene. The length of the CDR3 is 14 residues. For the CDR3, the DNA is TGTGCCAGCACCTCCGGGGTCAGCACCGGGGAGCTGTTTTTT. Translated, it gives CASTSGVSTGELFF.

This clonotype was detected only a few times. This rearrangement joins TRBV24-1 to TRBJ2-7; D gene ambiguous. This CDR3 is 10 amino acids long. CDR1 and CDR2 (germline): KGHDR, SFDVKD. V lost 9 bases, J lost 7 bases, and 9 bases lay in between. The CDR3 spells CATHPREQYV. DNA of the CDR3: TGTGCCACCCACCCCCGGGAGCAGTACGTC.

This chain uses TRBV13 with TRBJ1-1; 8 bases agree with TRBD1. This CDR3 has 13 residues. Germline lookup yields CDR1 PRHDT and CDR2 FYEKMQ (reference sequence). Trimming cost V 4 bases and J 4 bases; bases outside gene matches: 2. The CDR3: CASSYRGGTEAFF. DNA for the CDR3: TGTGCCAGCAGCTACAGGGGGGGCACTGAAGCTTTCTTT.

This clonotype has only one observation. This chain links TRBV4-3 with TRBJ2-5, with D perhaps TRBD1 or TRBD2 (5 bases each). This CDR3 has 15 amino acids. Trimming shortened V by 1 base and J by 5 bases, and 14 bases separated the two germline ends. From germline, CDR1 is LGHNA and CDR2 YSLEER. CDR3 in amino acids: CASSQGRLKGETQYF. DNA for the CDR3: TGCGCCAGCAGCCAAGGGAGACTAAAGGGGGAGACCCAGTACTTC.

In this sample, this clonotype turned up a few times. The chain joins TRBV4-1 to TRBJ1-1; D gene ambiguous. Germline lookup yields CDR1 MGHRA and CDR2 YSYEKL. Trimming stripped 3 bases from V and 0 bases from J, with 8 bases between. The CDR3 has 14 amino acids. The DNA of the CDR3 is TGCGCCAGCAGCCAGCTCACAGTGAACACTGAAGCTTTCTTT. Protein sequence: CASSQLTVNTEAFF.

This clonotype was found a few times. This chain joins TRBV13 and TRBJ2-5; D ambiguous. Germline values: CDR1 PRHDT, CDR2 FYEKMQ (reference sequence). The ends were cut back, 0 bases at V and 3 bases at J, with 8 bases in the middle. The CDR3 has 14 amino acids. The CDR3 is CASSLGQDEETQYF. CDR3 coding DNA: TGTGCCAGCAGCTTAGGCCAGGATGAAGAGACCCAGTACTTC.

The rearrangement links TRBV7-9 to TRBJ2-7; D gene ambiguous. Germline V gene sequence: CDR1 SEHNR, CDR2 FQNEAQ (reference sequence). This CDR3 has 12 amino acids. V lost 3 bases, J lost 3 bases, and 6 bases lay in between. The CDR3 DNA reads as TGTGCCAGCAGCTTTGGGGACTACGAGCAGTACGTC. Protein: CASSFGDYEQYV.

V is TRBV4-1 and J is TRBJ2-7; no clear D. Trimming took 0 bases from V and 0 from J, leaving 6 bases between them. Germline V gives CDR1 MGHRA, CDR2 YSYEKL. The CDR3 runs 14 residues. Written as DNA, the CDR3 is TGCGCCAGCAGCCAAGAAGGGTACTCCTACGAGCAGTACTTC. Its protein is CASSQEGYSYEQYF.

The V gene is TRBV7-6, the J gene TRBJ2-1; 7 positions match TRBD2. The length of the CDR3 is 15 residues. Germline loops: CDR1 SGHVS, CDR2 FNYEAQ. V shed 0 bases, J shed 7 bases, and the junction held 6 bases outside the gene matches. In DNA, the CDR3 is TGTGCCAGCAGCTTAGCGGGTGGGGGGGGAAATGAGCAGTTCTTC. Its protein product is CASSLAGGGGNEQFF.